This TCR beta chain emerged from a study of immune cell composition in non-small cell lung cancer. Study results and limitations: Shared sequences between tumour-reactive and dominant in vivo clones were not proven.

Germline V lookup: CDR1 SGHRS, CDR2 YFSETQ. V was pared by 0 bases and J by 5 bases, with 11 bases between. This CDR3 contains 14 residues. This clone was observed a handful of times. What it binds is not known. Method: immunoSEQ multiplex PCR; TCRdb's copy keeps in-frame clones and lacks some. The sample lists roughly 4,100 clones; approximately 74% were seen once. Input material: lung tumor tissue. The V call is TRBV5-1, the J call TRBJ1-1; tentative D call: TRBD1 (5 bases). This receptor was taken from a human donor with non-small cell lung cancer. CDR3 in amino acids: CASSLGQPGTEAFF. Written as DNA, the CDR3 is TGCGCCAGCAGCTTGGGACAGCCAGGGACTGAAGCTTTCTTT. The full variable domain, with the rest looked up from reference TRBV5-1 and TRBJ1-1, is KAGVTQTPRYLIKTRGQQVTLSCSPISGHRSVSWYQQTPGQGLQFLFEYFSETQRNKGNFPGRFSGRQFSNSRSEMNVSTLELGDSALYLCASSLGQPGTEAFFGQGTRLTVV.